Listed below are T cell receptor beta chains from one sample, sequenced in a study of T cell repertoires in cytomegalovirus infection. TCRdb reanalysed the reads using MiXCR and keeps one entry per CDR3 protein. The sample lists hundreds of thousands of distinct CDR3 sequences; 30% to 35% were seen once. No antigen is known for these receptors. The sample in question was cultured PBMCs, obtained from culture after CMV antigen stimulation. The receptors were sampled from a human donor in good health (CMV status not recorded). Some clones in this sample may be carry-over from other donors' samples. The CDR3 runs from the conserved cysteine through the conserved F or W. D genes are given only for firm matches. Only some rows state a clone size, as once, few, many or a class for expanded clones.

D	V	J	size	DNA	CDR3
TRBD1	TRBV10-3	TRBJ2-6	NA	TGTGCCATCAGCACGGGACAGTCAACCAACGTCCTGACTTTC	CAISTGQSTNVLTF
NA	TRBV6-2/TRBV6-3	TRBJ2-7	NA	TGTGCCAGCAGAGGGTCGTCGAGGGACGAGCAGTACTTC	CASRGSSRDEQYF
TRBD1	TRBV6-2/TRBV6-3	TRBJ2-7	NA	TGTGCCAGCAGTTCCAGACAGGGTGACGACGAGCAGTACTTC	CASSSRQGDDEQYF
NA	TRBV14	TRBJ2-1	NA	TGTGCCAGCAGCCAAGATCTTTGGGACCCAAATGGTGGGGAGCAGTTCTTC	CASSQDLWDPNGGEQFF
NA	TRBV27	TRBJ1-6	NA	TGTGCCAGCAGTTTTGGCAGCCACAATTCACCCCTCCACTTT	CASSFGSHNSPLHF
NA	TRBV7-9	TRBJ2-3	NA	TGTGCCAGCAGCGCATTAGCTTGGGGTAGCACAGATACGCAGTATTTT	CASSALAWGSTDTQYF
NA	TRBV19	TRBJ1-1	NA	TGTGCCAGTAGTAACGCCGTCGCGGCAGCGAACACTGAAGCTTTCTTT	CASSNAVAAANTEAFF
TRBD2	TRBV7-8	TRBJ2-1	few	TGTGCCAGCAGCTCCGTGAAGAGTGGCGGGAGGGTTAATGAGCAGTTCTTC	CASSSVKSGGRVNEQFF
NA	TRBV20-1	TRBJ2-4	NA	TGCAGTGAAGGAAACATTCAGTACTTC	CSEGNIQYF
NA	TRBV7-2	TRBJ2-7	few	TGTGCCAGCAGCCCAACCGGGACCGTCGCCTACGAGCAGTACTTC	CASSPTGTVAYEQYF
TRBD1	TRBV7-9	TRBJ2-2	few	TGTGCCAGCAGCCCGCGGACAGGGGGCATTGGCGGGGAGCTGTTTTTT	CASSPRTGGIGGELFF
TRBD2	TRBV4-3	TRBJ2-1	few	TGCGCCAGCAGCCTCCTTCCGCCCAGCGGGGGGTTAGAGCAGTTCTTC	CASSLLPPSGGLEQFF
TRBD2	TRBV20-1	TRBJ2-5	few	TGCAGTGCCCCAACCGGGACTAGCGCGGAGACCCAGTACTTC	CSAPTGTSAETQYF
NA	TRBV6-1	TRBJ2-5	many	TGTGCCAGCAGTGTATTGGGCACCCGGGGTGCGCCCCAGTACTTC	CASSVLGTRGAPQYF
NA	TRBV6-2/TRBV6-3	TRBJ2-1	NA	TGTGCCAGCAGAAAGGGAGGAAGCCCCCAATACAATGAGCAGTTCTTC	CASRKGGSPQYNEQFF